This T cell receptor beta chain originates from a study of blood T cell repertoires in COVID-19. Looking at the study overall: From T cells, B-cell-depleted T cells, or PBMCs came the material, which was cDNA or gDNA.

Germline assignment: CDR1 MNHEY and CDR2 SVGEGT. This CDR3 spans 15 amino acids. V trimming: 6 bases; J trimming: 3 bases; junction bases outside the gene matches: 9. This clone was seen a single time. Using immunoSEQ multiplex PCR, the repertoire was profiled, and TCRdb retains in-frame clones only, with some absent. The data contain roughly 200,000 clones, around 90% of them singletons. This chain links TRBV6-2 or TRBV6-3 with TRBJ1-1, with 8 bases aligning to TRBD1. The sequence was collected from a man aged 45-65 years with acute or convalescent COVID-19. The sequenced sample consisted of peripheral blood. The CDR3 bases are TGTGCCAGCAGCCCAACAGGGGGGAGAGACACTGAAGCTTTCTTT. As protein: CASSPTGGRDTEAFF.